Below are 24 T cell receptor beta chains sequenced from a single sample in a study of blood T cells in healthy people across ages. Primed by a sample-barcoded 5' primer and a J-beta primer mix, a second PCR proceeded for about 6 to 11 cycles. MiXCR, run by TCRdb on the 5' RACE reads, gives a single entry per CDR3 protein. The sample has about 1.5 million distinct CDR3 sequences, 35% to 45% seen once; the top ten hold about 4%. Sequenced sample: blood. All receptors come from a woman under 30 in good health.

The chain combines TRBV7-9 with TRBJ2-1, with unresolved D. Germline lookup yields CDR1 SEHNR and CDR2 FQNEAQ (reference sequence). V gave up 0 bases and J gave up 8 bases, with 8 bases separating them. This CDR3 has 13 residues. CDR3 amino acids: CASSLALGDEQFF. The DNA for the CDR3 is TGTGCCAGCAGCTTAGCCCTGGGCGATGAGCAGTTCTTC.

This clonotype was observed a handful of times. The chain couples TRBV10-3 to TRBJ2-7; no reliable D call. V was shortened by 4 bases and J by 1 base, with 11 bases between the two germline ends. The CDR3 runs to 14 residues. Germline-derived CDR1 and CDR2 are ENHRY and SYGVKD. CDR3 amino acids: CAISGVPSSYEQYF. CDR3 coding DNA: TGTGCCATCAGTGGGGTCCCCAGTTCCTACGAGCAGTACTTC.

This clonotype appeared a few times. The rearrangement links TRBV5-1 to TRBJ2-7; D is perhaps TRBD1 (6 bases). The V gene lost 0 bases and the J gene lost 4 bases, with 11 bases spanning the gap. Germline values: CDR1 SGHRS, CDR2 YFSETQ. The CDR3 consists of 14 residues. The CDR3 DNA reads as TGCGCCAGCAGCTTGGGGACAGTCGATTACGAGCAGTACTTC. Its translation: CASSLGTVDYEQYF.

A single count supports this clonotype. The rearrangement links TRBV7-8 to TRBJ2-1; D is unclear. The assigned J gene may be wrong: the sequence end matches TRBJ2-7 better. CDR1 SGHVS and CDR2 FQNEAQ come from the germline V gene. CDR3 size: 16 residues. This chain's CDR3 is CASRSAYPSSYNEQYF. The CDR3 region has the DNA TGTGCCAGCAGATCTGCGTATCCGAGCTCCTACAATGAGCAGTACTTC.

A few counts support this clonotype. This chain links TRBV5-6 with TRBJ2-1, with a tentative D call TRBD2 (6 bases). The CDR3 is 13 amino acids. The V end was cut by 0 bases, the J end by 9 bases, with 10 bases between. From germline, CDR1 is SGHDT and CDR2 YYEEEE. CDR3 protein: CASSLVGLSEQFF. In DNA form, the CDR3 reads TGTGCCAGCAGCTTGGTAGGACTAAGTGAGCAGTTCTTC.

This CDR3 reads CSARAAMTSGGVYGYTF. The CDR3 DNA is TGCAGTGCTAGAGCCGCCATGACTAGCGGGGGGGTCTATGGCTACACCTTC. This chain connects TRBV20-1 to TRBJ1-2, with a weak D call TRBD1 (5 bases). Germline loops: CDR1 DFQATT, CDR2 SNEGSKA (reference sequence). CDR3 size: 17 residues. The germline V and J ends were trimmed by 1 base and 4 bases, with 22 bases remaining between them.

V gene TRBV4-2 combines with J gene TRBJ1-5; 9 bases match TRBD1. The CDR3 consists of 16 residues. The V and J ends lost 1 base and 3 bases, in that order; junction bases with no gene match: 4. The germline gives CDR1 LGHNA, CDR2 YNFKEQ. The chain's CDR3 is CASSQADRGPNQPQHF. Written as DNA, the CDR3 is TGTGCCAGCAGCCAAGCGGACAGGGGACCCAATCAGCCCCAGCATTTT.

This rearrangement joins TRBV12-3 or TRBV12-4 to TRBJ2-5; unclear D gene. This CDR3 region has 13 residues. The V and J ends lost 5 bases and 11 bases respectively, with 18 bases between them. Written as DNA, the CDR3 is TGTGCCAGCAGTGCCTTAGAGGCCCGTGAGCAGTACTTC. Encoded protein: CASSALEAREQYF.

This clonotype appeared a few times. The chain employs TRBV3-1 and TRBJ2-4; D is perhaps TRBD2 (7 bases). Trimming stripped 2 bases from V and 4 bases from J, with 21 bases between. The CDR3 sequence is 18 residues long. Germline loops: CDR1 LGHDT, CDR2 YNNKEL (reference sequence). The CDR3 loop is CASSQRGLDAGAKNIQYF. DNA of the CDR3: TGTGCCAGCAGCCAAAGGGGACTTGATGCGGGGGCGAAAAACATTCAGTACTTC.

This chain connects TRBV2 to TRBJ2-1; 9 bases line up with TRBD1. Germline V gene data show CDR1 as SNHLY and CDR2 as FYNNEI. The V gene end was trimmed by 0 bases and the J gene end by 11 bases; junction bases not matched to a gene: 11. The CDR3 extends over 16 amino acids. The CDR3 sequence: CASSEAIQGTGTKQFF. CDR3 in DNA: TGTGCCAGCAGTGAAGCCATACAGGGGACAGGGACTAAGCAGTTCTTC.

The chain carries TRBV6-5 and TRBJ1-2, with 10 bases aligning to TRBD1. The CDR3 loop spans 15 amino acids. Trimming at V came to 6 bases and at J to 3 bases, leaving 7 bases not matched to a gene. Germline V CDR1 and CDR2: MNHEY, SVGAGI. The DNA for the CDR3 is TGTGCCAGCAGCCGGGACAGGGGCTTGGACTATGGCTACACCTTC. It yields the protein CASSRDRGLDYGYTF.

This clonotype appeared once. The rearrangement links TRBV6-1 to TRBJ1-2; possible D gene TRBD1, 6 bases. This CDR3 has 19 amino acids. V lost 8 bases, J lost 5 bases, and 33 bases lay in between. Per the germline V gene, CDR1 is MNHNS and CDR2 is SASEGT. The CDR3 DNA reads as TGTGCCAGCTTCCAAGAGGGACAAAAATTCCTGGGTAAAGTGTATGGCTACACCTTC. Protein sequence: CASFQEGQKFLGKVYGYTF.

The V gene is TRBV5-1, the J gene TRBJ2-1, with a possible D match to TRBD2 (6 bases). The CDR3 is 15 residues long. Germline CDR1 is SGHRS and CDR2 is YFSETQ. V lost 0 bases and J 4 bases, leaving 11 bases between the germline ends. The CDR3 protein is CASSLEAGQYNEQFF. The CDR3 nucleotides read TGCGCCAGCAGCTTGGAAGCGGGCCAATACAATGAGCAGTTCTTC.

The gene calls are TRBV4-3 and TRBJ2-3, with D possibly matching TRBD2 (5 bases). CDR3 size: 15 residues. With 0 bases removed from V and 7 bases from J, the gap between germline ends came to 14 bases. Germline assignment: CDR1 LGHNA and CDR2 YSLEER. The CDR3 here is CASSQDPQSGYTQYF. For the CDR3, the DNA is TGCGCCAGCAGCCAAGATCCCCAGAGCGGATATACGCAGTATTTT.

This clonotype was found a few times. V usage is TRBV7-2 and J usage is TRBJ2-1; D is undetermined. Trimming stripped 0 bases from V and 3 bases from J, with 9 bases between. Germline V CDR1 and CDR2: SGHTA, FQGNSA. CDR3 length equals 15 residues. The CDR3 sequence is CASSLASAIYNEQFF. The CDR3 DNA reads TGTGCCAGCAGCTTAGCGTCGGCTATCTACAATGAGCAGTTCTTC.

The chain links TRBV20-1 to TRBJ2-5; D is perhaps TRBD2 (6 bases). CDR1 and CDR2 (germline): DFQATT, SNEGSKA (reference sequence). There are 15 residues in the CDR3. Trimming took off 5 bases at V and 2 bases at J, with 18 bases between the two ends. In nucleotides, the CDR3 is TGCAGTGCTGGGAACGGGGGTGGTGCTCAAGAGACCCAGTACTTC. Its protein is CSAGNGGGAQETQYF.

The V and J genes are TRBV6-5 and TRBJ2-1; no definite D call. The DNA matches TRBJ2-7 better at its end, which makes the J call doubtful. The CDR3 has 12 residues. CDR1 and CDR2 (germline): MNHEY, SVGAGI. This chain's CDR3 is CASRRLNNEQYF. Here the CDR3 DNA reads TGTGCCAGCAGGAGACTCAACAATGAGCAGTACTTC.

This clonotype has more than one count but fewer than ten. The J gene is TRBJ2-1, the V gene TRBV20-1; TRBD2 might be the D (5 bases). Deletions cut 0 bases from V and 8 bases from J, with 20 bases between. Germline CDR1 and CDR2: DFQATT and SNEGSKA (reference sequence). CDR3 size: 16 residues. CDR3 DNA: TGCAGTGCTAGAGACTTACTAGTTCACCAATGGGATGAGCAGTTCTTC. This codes for CSARDLLVHQWDEQFF.

The genes are TRBV14 and TRBJ2-1; D possibly corresponds to TRBD2 (5 bases). Trimming cost V 2 bases and J 3 bases, with 14 bases left between them. Per germline, CDR1 SGHDN and CDR2 FVKESK. The CDR3 spans 16 residues. The CDR3 DNA sequence: TGTGCCAGCAGCCAATATTCGGGGATCTTCTACAATGAGCAGTTCTTC. Its translation is CASSQYSGIFYNEQFF. Together with reference TRBV14 and TRBJ2-1, the CDR3 gives the full variable domain: EAGVTQFPSHSVIEKGQTVTLRCDPISGHDNLYWYRRVMGKEIKFLLHFVKESKQDESGMPNNRFLAERTGGTYSTLKVQPAELEDSGVYFCASSQYSGIFYNEQFFGPGTRLTVL.

The chain joins TRBV6-1 to TRBJ1-2, with a possible D match to TRBD1 (6 bases). The V gene's germline CDR1 is MNHNS and CDR2 SASEGT. With 5 bases removed from V and 5 bases from J, the gap between germline ends came to 18 bases. The CDR3 has 15 amino acids. The CDR3 sequence is CASSMRGTLLYGYTF. CDR3 coding DNA: TGTGCCAGCAGTATGAGGGGGACTTTACTTTATGGCTACACCTTC.

This clonotype was detected only a few times. This chain links TRBV5-1 with TRBJ2-3; D gene ambiguous. Germline CDR1 is SGHRS and CDR2 is YFSETQ. CDR3 size: 16 residues. V gave up 0 bases and J gave up 0 bases, with 11 bases separating them. The CDR3 loop reads CASSLVGTASTDTQYF. The CDR3 region has the DNA TGCGCCAGCAGCTTGGTTGGAACAGCTAGCACAGATACGCAGTATTTT.

This rearrangement joins TRBV20-1 to TRBJ1-5; D might be TRBD1 (6 bases). The CDR3 has 16 amino acids. Looked up from germline, CDR1 is DFQATT and CDR2 is SNEGSKA (reference sequence). V lost 0 bases to trimming and J lost 2 bases, with 14 bases between them. CDR3 residues: CSARDGGAAGNQPQHF. The DNA for the CDR3 is TGCAGTGCTAGAGATGGGGGGGCGGCGGGCAATCAGCCCCAGCATTTT.

This clonotype was picked up a small number of times. This sequence joins TRBV6-5 and TRBJ1-4; TRBD1 agrees at 10 bases. The germline CDR1 and CDR2 sequences are MNHEY and SVGAGI. Trimming cost V 5 bases and J 8 bases; bases outside gene matches: 11. The CDR3 length is 16 residues. CDR3 bases: TGTGCCAGCAGTCAGTTCGGGACAGGGGCGGACGAAAAACTGTTTTTT. The encoded protein is CASSQFGTGADEKLFF.

This clonotype was picked up a small number of times. This chain joins TRBV6-5 and TRBJ2-5; D might be TRBD1 (6 bases). V shed 6 bases and J shed 1 base, with 9 bases lying between them. The CDR3 length is 13 residues. Germline V gene lookup returns CDR1 MNHEY and CDR2 SVGAGI. In nucleotides, the CDR3 is TGTGCCAGCAGGAACAGGGCCCAAGAGACCCAGTACTTC. Its protein is CASRNRAQETQYF.